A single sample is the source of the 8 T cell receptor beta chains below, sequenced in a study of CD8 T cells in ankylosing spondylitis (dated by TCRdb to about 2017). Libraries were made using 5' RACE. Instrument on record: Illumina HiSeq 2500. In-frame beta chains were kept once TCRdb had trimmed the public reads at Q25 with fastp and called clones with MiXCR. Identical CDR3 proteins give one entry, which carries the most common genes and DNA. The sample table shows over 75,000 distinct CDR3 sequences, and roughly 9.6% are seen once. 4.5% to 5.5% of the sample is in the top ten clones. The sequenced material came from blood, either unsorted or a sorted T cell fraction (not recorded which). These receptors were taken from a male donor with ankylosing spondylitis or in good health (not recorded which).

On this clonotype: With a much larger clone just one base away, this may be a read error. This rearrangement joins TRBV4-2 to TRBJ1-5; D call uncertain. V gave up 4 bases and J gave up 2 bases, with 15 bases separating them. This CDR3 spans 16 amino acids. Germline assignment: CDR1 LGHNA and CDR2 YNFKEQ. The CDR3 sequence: CASSPLPGYGNQPQHF. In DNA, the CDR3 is TGTGCCAGCAGCCCCTTGCCCGGATATGGCAATCAGCCCCAGCATTTT.

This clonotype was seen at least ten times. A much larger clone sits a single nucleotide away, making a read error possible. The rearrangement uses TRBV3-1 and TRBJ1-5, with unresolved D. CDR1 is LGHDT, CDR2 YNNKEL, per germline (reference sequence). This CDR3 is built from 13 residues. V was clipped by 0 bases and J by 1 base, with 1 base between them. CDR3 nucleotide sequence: TGTGCCAGCAGCCAAGAAAGCAATCAGCCCCAGCATTTT. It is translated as CASSQESNQPQHF. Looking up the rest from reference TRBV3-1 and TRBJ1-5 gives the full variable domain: DTAVSQTPKYLVTQMGNDKSIKCEQNLGHDTMYWYKQDSKKFLKIMFSYNNKELIINETVPNRFSPKSPDKAHLNLHINSLELGDSAVYFCASSQESNQPQHFGDGTRLSIL.

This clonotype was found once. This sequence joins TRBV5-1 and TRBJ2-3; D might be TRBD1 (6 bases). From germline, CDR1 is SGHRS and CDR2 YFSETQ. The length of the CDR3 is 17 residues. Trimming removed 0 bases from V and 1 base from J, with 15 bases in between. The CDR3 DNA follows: TGCGCCAGCAGCTTGGACCCGGCAGCAGGGGGCACAGATACGCAGTATTTT. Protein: CASSLDPAAGGTDTQYF. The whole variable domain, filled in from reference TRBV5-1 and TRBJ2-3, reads KAGVTQTPRYLIKTRGQQVTLSCSPISGHRSVSWYQQTPGQGLQFLFEYFSETQRNKGNFPGRFSGRQFSNSRSEMNVSTLELGDSALYLCASSLDPAAGGTDTQYFGPGTRLTVL.

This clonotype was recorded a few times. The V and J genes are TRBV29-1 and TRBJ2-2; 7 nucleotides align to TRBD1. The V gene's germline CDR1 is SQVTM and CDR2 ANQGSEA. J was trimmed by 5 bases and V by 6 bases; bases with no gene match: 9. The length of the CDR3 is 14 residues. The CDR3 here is CSVGQYRATGELFF. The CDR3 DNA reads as TGCAGCGTGGGACAGTACAGGGCGACCGGGGAGCTGTTTTTT.

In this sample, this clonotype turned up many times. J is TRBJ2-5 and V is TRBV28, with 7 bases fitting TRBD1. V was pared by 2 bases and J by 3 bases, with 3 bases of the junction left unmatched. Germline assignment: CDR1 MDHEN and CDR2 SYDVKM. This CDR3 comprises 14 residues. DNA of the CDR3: TGTGCCAGCAGTTTAGTACAGGGGAAAGAGACCCAGTACTTC. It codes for CASSLVQGKETQYF.

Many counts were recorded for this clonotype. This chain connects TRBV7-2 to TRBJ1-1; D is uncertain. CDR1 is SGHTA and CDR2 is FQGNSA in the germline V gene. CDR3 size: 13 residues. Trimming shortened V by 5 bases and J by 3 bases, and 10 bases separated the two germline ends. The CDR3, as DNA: TGTGCCAGCAGCAAGTTTGCAGACACTGAAGCTTTCTTT. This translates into CASSKFADTEAFF.

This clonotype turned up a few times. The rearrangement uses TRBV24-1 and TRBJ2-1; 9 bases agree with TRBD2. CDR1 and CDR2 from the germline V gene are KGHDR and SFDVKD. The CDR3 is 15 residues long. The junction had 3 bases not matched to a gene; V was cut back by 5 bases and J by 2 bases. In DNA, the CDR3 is TGTGCCACCAGTGGGGCGGGGGGGCCCTACAATGAGCAGTTCTTC. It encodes CATSGAGGPYNEQFF.

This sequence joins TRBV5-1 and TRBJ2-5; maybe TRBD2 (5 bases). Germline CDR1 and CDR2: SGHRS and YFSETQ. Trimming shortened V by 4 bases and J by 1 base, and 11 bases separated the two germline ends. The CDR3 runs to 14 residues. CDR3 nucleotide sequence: TGCGCCAGCAGCCCCGGACTGATCCAAGAGACCCAGTACTTC. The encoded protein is CASSPGLIQETQYF.